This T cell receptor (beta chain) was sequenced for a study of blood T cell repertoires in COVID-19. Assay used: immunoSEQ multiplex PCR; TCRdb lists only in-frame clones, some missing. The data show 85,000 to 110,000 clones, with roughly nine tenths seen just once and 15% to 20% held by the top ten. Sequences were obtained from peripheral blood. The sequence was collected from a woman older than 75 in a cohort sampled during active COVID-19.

DNA for the CDR3: TGCGCCAGCACAAACACCGGGGAGCTGTTTTTT. Translated: CASTNTGELFF. This rearrangement joins TRBV5-1 to TRBJ2-2; no clear D. CDR3 length: 11 residues. With 6 bases removed from V and 2 bases from J, the gap between germline ends came to 2 bases. Germline V gene data show CDR1 as SGHRS and CDR2 as YFSETQ.